Sequencing of this T cell receptor beta chain was carried out in a study of blood T cell repertoires in COVID-19 (TCRdb year 2020). In terms of the full investigation: Samples from collaborators originated in the United States, Italy and Spain and spanned both the acute and convalescent phases of COVID-19. Samples came from the ongoing ImmuneRACE study (first 160 participants) plus 1,254 subjects from 6 global collaborators. Where available, HLA class I and class II types were obtained from metadata supplied by the sample provider rather than from assay-based typing. The repertoires were made available in a free public database intended to serve as a resource for research on the immune response to SARS-CoV-2. Subjects who had been exposed to COVID-19, were actively infected with it, or had recovered from it provided the deeply sampled blood TCRbeta repertoires that made up the dataset. The prospective study material was composed of cDNA or gDNA derived from T cells, B-cell-depleted T cells, or PBMCs. A de-identified subject ID, COVID-19 status, age in years and sex were almost always included in the sample metadata.

In the case of this clone: The antigen it binds to is not known. At one end the junction does not follow the germline gene, possibly because of a read error.

Including cysteine and phenylalanine, the CDR3 has 15 amino acids. Only CDR3 DNA remains: 45 bases, in frame from the first base. Taken from the germline V gene (reference sequence), the CDR1 and CDR2 loops are LNHDA and SQIVND. The research as a whole found: Clinical and demographic metadata were provided uncurated, with the amount varying by source and participant.

TCRbeta CDR3 regions were amplified from genomic DNA by means of the immunoSEQ Assay, a bias-controlled multiplex PCR. In the authors' own workflow: Within the assay, amplification of reference gene primers was used to estimate how many nucleated cells each sample contained. To quantify the absolute abundance of each unique TCRbeta CDR3 rearrangement, sequence reads were collapsed and filtered. For each sample, productive Simpson clonality was calculated by taking the square root of Simpson's diversity index across productive rearrangements. TCRdb provides this immuneACCESS table in a form limited to in-frame rearrangements. Some clones are lacking; in checked studies, under half of them reflect an unresolved V gene, and why the rest are absent is not known. That table is the source of V, J and clone size, and D and trimming were worked out from the DNA. In all, the sample holds about 300,000 clones, and under 90% of those were seen once. The ten biggest clones cover about 9.4% of the sample.

Participants in the prospective study were enrolled through a virtual design, were aged roughly 18 to 100 years, and lived in approximately 25 United States geographic areas. In the prospective study, participants were assigned to cohorts based on the clinical history participants reported in a screening survey and a study questionnaire. Recovered participants in ImmuneRACE Cohort 3 were defined by two consecutive negative NP/OP PCR tests, clearance by a healthcare professional, or resolution of symptoms. Mobile phlebotomists in the prospective study collected whole blood, serum and a nasopharyngeal or oropharyngeal swab from every participant. Participants in the prospective study had the option to provide additional blood draws and questionnaires over a roughly 2-month period. Blood samples from the prospective study were shipped frozen or at room temperature prior to DNA extraction.

The sequence was collected from a woman in her late teens or twenties who had recovered from COVID-19. This receptor chain uses TRBV19 and TRBJ1-5; tentative D gene TRBD1, with 5 bases matching. Material: PBMCs or T cells enriched from blood (not recorded which). CDR3 sequence: CASSIGAEYNQPQHF. Read as DNA, the sequence is TGTGCCAGTAGCATAGGGGCAGAATACAATCAGCCCCAGCATTTT.